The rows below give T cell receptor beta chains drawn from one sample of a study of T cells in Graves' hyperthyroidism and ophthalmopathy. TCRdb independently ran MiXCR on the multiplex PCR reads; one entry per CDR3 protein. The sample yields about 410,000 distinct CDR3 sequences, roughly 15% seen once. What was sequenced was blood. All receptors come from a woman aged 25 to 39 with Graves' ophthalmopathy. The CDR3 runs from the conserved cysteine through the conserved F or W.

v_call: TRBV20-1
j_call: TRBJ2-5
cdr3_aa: CSARSLAGGETQYF

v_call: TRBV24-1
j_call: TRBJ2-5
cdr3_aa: CATSQTAPGTQYF

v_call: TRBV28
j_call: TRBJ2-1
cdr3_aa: CASSLSGTGPINEQFF

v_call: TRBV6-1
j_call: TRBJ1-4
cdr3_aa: CASSADLIVANEKLFF

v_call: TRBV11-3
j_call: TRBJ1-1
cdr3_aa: CASSGLGFRNTEAFF

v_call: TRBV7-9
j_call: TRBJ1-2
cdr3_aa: CASSLADSGHGYTF

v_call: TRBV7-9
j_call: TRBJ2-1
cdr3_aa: CASNQLAGVYNEQFF

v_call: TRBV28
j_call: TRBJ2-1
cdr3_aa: CASSPYGQGDNEQFF

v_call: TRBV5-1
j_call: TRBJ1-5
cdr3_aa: CASSPGGGAGDNQPQHF

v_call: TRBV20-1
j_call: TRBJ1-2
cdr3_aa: CSASRDSTTLYGYTF

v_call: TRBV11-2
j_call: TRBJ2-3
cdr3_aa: CASSFNRIFTQYF

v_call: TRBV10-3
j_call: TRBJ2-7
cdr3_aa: CAISESVHEQYF

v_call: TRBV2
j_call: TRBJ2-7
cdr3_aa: CASSQYDVPYEQYF

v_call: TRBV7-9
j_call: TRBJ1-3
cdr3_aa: CASSPQEVSGNTIYF

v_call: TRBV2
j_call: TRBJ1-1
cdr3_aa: CASKGRSEAFF

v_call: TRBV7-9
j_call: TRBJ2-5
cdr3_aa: CASSLGRQAKETQYF

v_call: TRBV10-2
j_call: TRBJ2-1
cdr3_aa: CASSEKRLAGVYNEQFF

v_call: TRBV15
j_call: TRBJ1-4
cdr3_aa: CATSSRTEKLFF

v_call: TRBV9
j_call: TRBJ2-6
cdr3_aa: CASSGQQGGANVLTF

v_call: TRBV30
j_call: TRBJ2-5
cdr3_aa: CAWNRGGLYF

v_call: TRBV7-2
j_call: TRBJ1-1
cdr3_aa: CASSLARALRPGEAFF

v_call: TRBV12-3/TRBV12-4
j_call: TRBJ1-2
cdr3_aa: CASSFSRSYTF

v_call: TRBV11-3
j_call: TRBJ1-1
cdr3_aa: CASSPDSSFTEAFF

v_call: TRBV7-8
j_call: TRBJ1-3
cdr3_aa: CASSYLMDRVVENTIYF

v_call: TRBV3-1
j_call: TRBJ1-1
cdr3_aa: CASSPQAGNTEAFF

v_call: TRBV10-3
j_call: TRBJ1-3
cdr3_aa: CAISPQGSGNTIYF

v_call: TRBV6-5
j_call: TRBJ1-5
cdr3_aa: CASSYSSGASNQPQHF

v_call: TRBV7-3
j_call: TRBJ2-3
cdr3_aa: CASSSQAEAGGTDTQYF

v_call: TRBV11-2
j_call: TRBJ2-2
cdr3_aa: CASRTSGRVLAGELFF

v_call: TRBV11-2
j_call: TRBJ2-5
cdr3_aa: CASSHMSLGETQYF

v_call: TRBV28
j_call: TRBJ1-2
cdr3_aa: CASSTGTGPYGYTF

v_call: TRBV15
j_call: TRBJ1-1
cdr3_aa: CATSRLTGTNTEAFF

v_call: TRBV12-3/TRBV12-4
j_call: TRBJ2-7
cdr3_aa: CASSFSASGGSYEQYF

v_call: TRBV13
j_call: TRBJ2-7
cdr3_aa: CASSATGSRYEQYF

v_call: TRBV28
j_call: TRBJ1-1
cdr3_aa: CASSLPGPPGWAFF

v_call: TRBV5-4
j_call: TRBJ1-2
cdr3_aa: CASRWTGRDYGYTF

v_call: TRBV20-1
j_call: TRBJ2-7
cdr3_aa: CSAGEGTYEQYF

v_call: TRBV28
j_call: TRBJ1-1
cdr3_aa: CASSTGYEAFF

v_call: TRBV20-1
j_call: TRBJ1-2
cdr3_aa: CSTKNQGVLWYGYTF

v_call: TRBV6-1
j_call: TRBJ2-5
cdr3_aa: CASRGWGGQETQYF

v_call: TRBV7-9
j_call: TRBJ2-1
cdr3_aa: CSSSLLSGTSRNNEQFF

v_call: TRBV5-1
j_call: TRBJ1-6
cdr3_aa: CASSSAGQGSPLHF

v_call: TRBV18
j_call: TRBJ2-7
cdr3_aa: CASSPHEGDEQYF

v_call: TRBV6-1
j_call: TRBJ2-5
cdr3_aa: CASSAAGWAETQYF

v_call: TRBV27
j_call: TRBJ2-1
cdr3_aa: CASSGMRGGPYNEQFF

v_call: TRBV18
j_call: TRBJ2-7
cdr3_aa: CASSAVAPYEQYF

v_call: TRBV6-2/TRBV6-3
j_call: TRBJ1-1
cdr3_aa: CASSYSMLRVLQGSNTEAFF

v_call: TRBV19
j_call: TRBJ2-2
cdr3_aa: CASMLVNTGELFF

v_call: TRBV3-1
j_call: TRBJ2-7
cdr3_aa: CASSQVMDPAYEQYF

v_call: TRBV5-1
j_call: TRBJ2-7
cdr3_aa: CASSLDRGSDEQYF

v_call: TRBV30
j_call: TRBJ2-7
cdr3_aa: CAWRPGTRFSYEQYF

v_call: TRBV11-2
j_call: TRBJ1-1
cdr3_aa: CASSLKQGNTEAFF

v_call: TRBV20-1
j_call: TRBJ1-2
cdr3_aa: CSAHRQGNYGYTF